The source of this TCR beta chain is a study of metastatic and nonmetastatic thyroid tumors. Study at large: Samples came from malignant and benign thyroid patients, and repertoires were compared across blood and tumor or nodule tissue. Study conclusions and caveats: Patients with malignant thyroid tumors reportedly had significantly higher TCR beta diversity than those with benign nodules, in blood and tumor.

About this clone: The antigen is unknown.

The entire patient cohort was treatment-naive prior to thyroid surgery. As originally analysed: Clinicopathological groups differed in CDR3, with these differences serving to build a distant-metastasis classifier for papillary thyroid cancer. TCRdb used MiXCR to call clones anew from the PCR reads. The V and J calls were determined by TCRdb, not by the authors. Among 21,000 or so clones, over 20% were seen once, and the ten largest hold under 30%. This TCR came from a female donor with papillary thyroid cancer or a benign thyroid nodule (not recorded which). Some clones in this sample may be carry-over from other donors' samples. The sample was blood.

CDR3: CASSRTGVTSGNTIYF. As DNA, the CDR3 is TGCGCCAGCAGCCGAACAGGGGTTACTTCTGGAAACACCATATATTTT. The genes are TRBV5-1 and TRBJ1-3; TRBD1 agrees at 7 bases. Per germline, CDR1 SGHRS and CDR2 YFSETQ. Trimming took 4 bases from V and 1 from J; bases not matched to a gene: 8. This CDR3 spans 16 amino acids.